Following are 8 T cell receptor beta chains from one sample sequenced in a study of blood T cell repertoires in COVID-19. Assay used: immunoSEQ multiplex PCR; TCRdb lists only in-frame clones, some missing. The data show 100,000 to 120,000 clones, approximately 81% seen once. Sequences were obtained from peripheral blood. The source is a man at least 80 years old with acute or convalescent COVID-19.

The rearrangement uses TRBV5-4 and TRBJ2-1, with 13 nucleotides matching TRBD2. The ends lost 3 bases at V and 5 bases at J; junction bases unmatched: 2. This CDR3 is built from 15 residues. Per the germline V gene, CDR1 is SGHNT and CDR2 is YYREEE (reference sequence). CDR3 coding DNA: TGTGCCAGCAGCTCCGGGACTAGCGGGAACAATGAGCAGTTCTTC. Translation gives CASSSGTSGNNEQFF. The variable domain in full, with the rest retrieved from reference TRBV5-4 and TRBJ2-1, is ETGVTQSPTHLIKTRGQQVTLRCSSQSGHNTVSWYQQALGQGPQFIFQYYREEENGRGNFPPRFSGLQFPNYSSELNVNALELDDSALYLCASSSGTSGNNEQFFGPGTRLTVL.

The chain joins TRBV20-1 to TRBJ1-1; D remains unclear. V was pared by 0 bases and J by 8 bases, with 7 bases between. The CDR3 length is 11 residues. Germline CDR1 and CDR2: DFQATT and SNEGSKA (reference sequence). CDR3 coding DNA: TGCAGTGCTAGAGAGATGCAGGAAGCTTTCTTT. It yields the protein CSAREMQEAFF.

This clone was recorded once. This rearrangement joins TRBV10-3 to TRBJ2-7, with TRBD1 identical over 9 bases. This CDR3 is built from 15 residues. CDR1 ENHRY and CDR2 SYGVKD come from the germline V gene. Trimming at V came to 2 bases and at J to 5 bases, leaving 7 bases not matched to a gene. CDR3 coding DNA: TGTGCCATCAGTGAGCTGAGGGGACAGGGCCACGAGCAGTACTTC. It yields the protein CAISELRGQGHEQYF.

The chain has TRBV6-2 or TRBV6-3 and TRBJ1-5, with 12 bases fitting TRBD1. Germline V gives CDR1 MNHEY, CDR2 SVGEGT. V gave up 2 bases and J gave up 7 bases; unmatched junction bases: 3. The CDR3 has 15 residues. CDR3 nucleotides: TGTGCCAGCAGTTACGGGACAGGGGGCCGGCAGCCCCAGCATTTT. This encodes CASSYGTGGRQPQHF.

This chain connects TRBV18 to TRBJ1-5; TRBD1 agrees at 7 bases. There are 13 residues in the CDR3. Trimming took 4 bases from V and 5 from J; bases not matched to a gene: 2. Germline V gene data show CDR1 as KGHSH and CDR2 as LQKENI. CDR3: CASSHDRDQPQHF. CDR3 nucleotide sequence: TGTGCCAGCTCACACGACAGGGATCAGCCCCAGCATTTT.

The chain couples TRBV28 to TRBJ2-2; 9 nucleotides align to TRBD2. The CDR3 loop spans 15 amino acids. Per germline, CDR1 MDHEN and CDR2 SYDVKM. With V trimmed by 6 bases and J by 6 bases, 8 bases remained unmatched. CDR3 DNA: TGTGCCAGCAGGGGGAATAGCGGGAGATCCGGGGAGCTGTTTTTT. Translated, it gives CASRGNSGRSGELFF. The full variable domain, with the rest looked up from reference TRBV28 and TRBJ2-2, is DVKVTQSSRYLVKRTGEKVFLECVQDMDHENMFWYRQDPGLGLRLIYFSYDVKMKEKGDIPEGYSVSREKKERFSLILESASTNQTSMYLCASRGNSGRSGELFFGEGSRLTVL.

This chain links TRBV2 with TRBJ1-2; D might be TRBD1 (5 bases). The germline V and J ends were trimmed by 6 bases and 5 bases, with 16 bases remaining between them. The germline V gene has CDR1 SNHLY and CDR2 FYNNEI. CDR3 length equals 14 residues. The CDR3 region has the DNA TGTGCCAGCAGGGGTGCAGGGAGGGTTTATGGCTACACCTTC. It translates to CASRGAGRVYGYTF. The variable domain in full, with the rest retrieved from reference TRBV2 and TRBJ1-2, is EPEVTQTPSHQVTQMGQEVILRCVPISNHLYFYWYRQILGQKVEFLVSFYNNEISEKSEIFDDQFSVERPDGSNFTLKIRSTKLEDSAMYFCASRGAGRVYGYTFGSGTRLTVV.

J is TRBJ1-1 and V is TRBV18, with D possibly being TRBD1 (5 bases). With 3 bases removed from V and 7 bases from J, the gap between germline ends came to 12 bases. CDR1 and CDR2 from the germline V gene are KGHSH and LQKENI. This CDR3 comprises 13 residues. In nucleotides, the CDR3 is TGTGCCAGCTCACCCGGGGGTTTCGGTGAAGCTTTCTTT. Residues: CASSPGGFGEAFF.